This T cell receptor beta chain was sequenced during a study of neoadjuvant anti-PD-1 for oral cavity cancer. The overall study: Before surgery, most patients got three to four biweekly 3 mg/kg nivolumab doses. Non-progressing patients received a fourth nivolumab dose near day 43, then surgery on days 50-56. Study-level points and caveats: Higher pretreatment Treg/Th17 ratios tracked higher pretreatment blood clonality.

Repertoires were generated with immunoSEQ multiplex PCR, while TCRdb's copy carries only in-frame clones and drops some. The table lists 10,000 to 15,000 clones, around 58% of them singletons. The CDR3 spans 13 residues. Looked up from germline, CDR1 is SGHVS and CDR2 is FQNEAQ. V lost 1 base to trimming and J lost 2 bases, with 6 bases between them. The table lists this clone with a few counts. The antigen is not known. Additional DNA sequences in this sample encode the identical CDR3. The sequenced sample was tumor tissue, obtained before nivolumab (anti-PD-1) treatment. The receptor comes from a person aged 40 to 85 with oral cavity squamous cell carcinoma. The chain couples TRBV7-8 to TRBJ2-7; the D gene could be TRBD1 or TRBD2 (5 bases each). The CDR3 region has the DNA TGTGCCAGCAGCTTAGGGGGACCCTACGAGCAGTACTTC. This sequence encodes CASSLGGPYEQYF. Together with reference TRBV7-8 and TRBJ2-7, the CDR3 gives the full variable domain: GAGVSQSPRYKVAKRGQDVALRCDPISGHVSLFWYQQALGQGPEFLTYFQNEAQLDKSGLPSDRFFAERPEGSVSTLKIQRTQQEDSAVYLCASSLGGPYEQYFGPGTRLTVT.